This T cell receptor (beta chain) was sequenced for a study of T cell responses to AZD1222 COVID-19 vaccine. Study in general: Analyses pooled second doses at about 4 or about 12 weeks.

Trimming took 1 base from V and 4 from J, leaving 11 bases between them. From germline, CDR1 is SGHTA and CDR2 FQGNSA. The CDR3 sequence is 15 residues long. The method was immunoSEQ multiplex PCR; TCRdb's version includes in-frame clones alone and lacks a portion of them. The profile covers more than 85,000 clones, with about four fifths appearing a single time and 3.5% to 5% taken by the ten largest. To note about this clone: Its antigen is unidentified.

Study-wide results and caveats: Spike-specific TCR breadth and depth rose after two AZD1222 doses. The donor cohort was predominantly white British with a female majority, and clonal diversity may have been underestimated.

The sample here was peripheral blood, taken on day 0 of AZD1222 vaccination. This chain uses TRBV7-2 with TRBJ1-5, with D possibly matching TRBD1 (6 bases). This receptor was identified in an adult in good health. The CDR3 loop is CASSLGSQGNQPQHF. The CDR3 DNA follows: TGTGCCAGCAGCTTAGGGTCGCAGGGGAATCAGCCCCAGCATTTT.